What follows is one T cell receptor beta chain and its context. Its antigen specificity is not known. The record has no base qualities; no much larger clone is one base away. Stable Graves' hyperthyroidism was defined as no progression to ophthalmopathy during 18 months of follow-up. Hyperthyroidism patients were newly diagnosed, had a disease duration of under 2 months, and were aged 18 to 65 years. Patients with uncontrolled infections, other autoimmune diseases, pregnancy or lactation were excluded. Clinical symptoms, serum thyroxine and TRAb, thyroid ultrasound, and orbital computed tomography formed the basis for the diagnoses. Ficoll-Paque density gradient centrifugation was used to isolate PBMCs from 9.5 to 10 ml of fresh peripheral blood. Total RNA was extracted with Trizol reagent, and quality was checked on an Agilent 2100 Bioanalyzer. These data belong to a study of T cells in Graves' hyperthyroidism and ophthalmopathy (dated by TCRdb to the late 2010s). General notes on the study: Peripheral blood was collected at initial diagnosis, before any treatment. In more than five Graves' hyperthyroidism patients, the study also compared T-cell repertoires from thyroid tissue with T-cell repertoires from blood. Following sampling, methimazole starting at 30 mg daily was given to hyperthyroidism patients, and high-dose intravenous methylprednisolone was given to ophthalmopathy patients. To identify distinguishing TCR V-J signatures, a discovery cohort of about 100 patients was used, comprising approximately 40 with Graves' ophthalmopathy and some 57 with stable Graves' hyperthyroidism. The 75 to 100 discovery patients were divided at random into training and test sets in a 7:3 ratio. According to the paper, TCR Vbeta CDR3 sequencing was carried out on approximately 140 peripheral blood samples, which came from around 43 ophthalmopathy, around 75 hyperthyroidism and some 17 progressor patients. Prospective prediction of ophthalmopathy was tested in an independent validation cohort consisting of some 20 hyperthyroidism patients and some 16 patients who later progressed to ophthalmopathy. Study-level results and caveats: Sample size was not statistically predetermined, and investigators were not blinded to group allocation. In cross-validation, a model built on a 13 V-J signature told ophthalmopathy apart from stable hyperthyroidism with approximately 90% sensitivity and approximately 84% specificity, and in testing the same model reached 80%/75%. Most expanded thyroid clonotypes (frequency above 0.001) were also found in blood, which suggests that blood repertoires may mirror thyroid immune responses. In validation, progression to ophthalmopathy was predicted by the model with nearly 71% sensitivity and nearly 75% specificity, a median of around 6.5 months before onset.

The TCR beta CDR3 regions were amplified from the RNA transcripts. The TCR CDR3 was subjected to a first round of RT-PCR using the HTBI primer set and the Qiagen OneStep RT-PCR kit. Libraries were constructed in a second round of multiplex PCR, after which size selection and purification were performed. Paired-end sequencing of the libraries was performed with 100 bp reads on an Illumina HiSeq2000. From the authors' description of their analysis: SOAPnuke was used to process the raw data, throwing out any read that contained adapters or uncalled bases, had a mean Phred below 15, or lacked an exact constant-primer or identifier match. COPE v1.2.5 was used to merge the high-quality paired reads, and each unique nucleotide sequence was defined as a clonotype. MiTCR v1.1 was used to align clonotypes to the IMGT TRBV, TRBD and TRBJ reference segments. The analysis was restricted to V-J combinations with a frequency above 0.0001, which together covered 99.2% of the repertoires. The TCS score was defined as the ratio of F50 (clonal expansion) to E x V (chaos), calculated using BLOSUM62-based TCRdist between CDR3 peptides within each V-J. Welch's t-statistics and random forest reduced 500 to 650 V-J features to roughly 13, which were used in a naive Bayes classifier (R e1071). Through fastp at Q25 and MiXCR, TCRdb rebuilt clones from the public reads, retaining in-frame beta chains. Rows matching on CDR3 protein sequence are summarized as one entry with the most common DNA and genes. None of the V and J calls come from the authors' own analysis; TCRdb made them. This sample is represented by around 350,000 distinct CDR3 sequences; 15% to 20% of them were singletons. Of the sample, 3.7% falls within the top ten clones.

The clonotype comes from a woman aged 18-29 years with Graves' hyperthyroidism. Sample: blood.

The sequenced DNA is TGTGCCAGCAGCTTAAGTGGCTGGGGCACTGAAGCTTTCTTT. This sequence encodes CASSLSGWGTEAFF. Recombination linked TRBV7-3 to TRBJ1-1; no confident D gene assignment can be made. The trim is 1 base for V and 4 bases for J, with a gap of 10 bases between the germline ends. From the cysteine up to the phenylalanine, the CDR3 has a length of 14 residues. The DNA shown is the 42-base CDR3, in frame from base 1. The germline V gene specifies SGHTA as CDR1 and FQGTGA as CDR2.